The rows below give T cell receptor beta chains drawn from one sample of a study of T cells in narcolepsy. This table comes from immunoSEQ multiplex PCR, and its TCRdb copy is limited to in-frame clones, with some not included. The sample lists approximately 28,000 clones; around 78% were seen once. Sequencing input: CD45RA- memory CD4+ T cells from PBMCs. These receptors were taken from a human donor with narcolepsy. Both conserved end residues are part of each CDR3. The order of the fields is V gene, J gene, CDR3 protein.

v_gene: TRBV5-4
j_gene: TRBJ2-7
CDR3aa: CASSLGAGGPYEQYF

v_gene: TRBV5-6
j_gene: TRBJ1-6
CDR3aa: CASSLRGNSPLHF

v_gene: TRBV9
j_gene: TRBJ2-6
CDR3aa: CASSVEGGGGGANVLTF

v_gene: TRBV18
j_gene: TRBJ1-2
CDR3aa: CASSRPIRDRVKLIDGYTF

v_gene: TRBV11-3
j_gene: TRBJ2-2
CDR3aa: CASALGPGELFF

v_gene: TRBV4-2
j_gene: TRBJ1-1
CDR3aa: CASSQTGGGDTEAFF

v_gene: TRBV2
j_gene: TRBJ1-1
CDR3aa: CASSGDRMNTEAFF

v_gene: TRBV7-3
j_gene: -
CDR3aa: CASSVSWTSEQYF

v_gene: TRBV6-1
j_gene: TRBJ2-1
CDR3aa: CASSEPRGGYNEQFF

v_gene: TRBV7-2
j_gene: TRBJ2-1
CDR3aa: CASSRRASGYYNEQFF

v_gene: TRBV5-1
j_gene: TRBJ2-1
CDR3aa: CASSSDSYQFF

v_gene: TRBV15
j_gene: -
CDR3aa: CATSRDGTGTEQYF

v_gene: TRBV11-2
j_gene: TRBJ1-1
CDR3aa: CASSPDRVSGEAFF

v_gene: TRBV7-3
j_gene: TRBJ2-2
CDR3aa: CASSLGLAGAGELFF

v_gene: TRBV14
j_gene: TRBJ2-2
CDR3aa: CASSPHRETGKSKTGELFF

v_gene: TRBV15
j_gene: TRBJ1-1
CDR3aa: CATSREPRADTEAFF

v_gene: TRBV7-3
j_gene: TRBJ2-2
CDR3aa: CASSLKKTGNTGELFF

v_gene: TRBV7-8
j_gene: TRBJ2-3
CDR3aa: CASSSAGGPGTDTQYF

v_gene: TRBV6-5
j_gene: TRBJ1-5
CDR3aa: CASSQGPGNQPQHF

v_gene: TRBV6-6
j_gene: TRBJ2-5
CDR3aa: CASSLRETQYF

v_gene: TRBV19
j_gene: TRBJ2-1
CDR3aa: CASSPRLAGGYNGQFF

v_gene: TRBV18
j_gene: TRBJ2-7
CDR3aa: CASSPVGQGTYEQYF

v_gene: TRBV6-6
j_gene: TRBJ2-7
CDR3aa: CASRTGGSYEQYF

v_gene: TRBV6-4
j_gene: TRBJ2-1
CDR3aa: CASSDSRAGGVNEQFF

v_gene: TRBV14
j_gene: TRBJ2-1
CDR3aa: CASSLSSRGSLSGQFF

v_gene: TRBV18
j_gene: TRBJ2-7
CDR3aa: CASSSGTGAYEQYF

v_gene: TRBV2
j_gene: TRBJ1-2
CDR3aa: CASKRAGLYGYTF

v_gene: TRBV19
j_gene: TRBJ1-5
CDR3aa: CASKLGGSQPQHF

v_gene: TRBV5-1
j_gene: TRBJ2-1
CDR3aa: CASSFSPAGGGEQFF

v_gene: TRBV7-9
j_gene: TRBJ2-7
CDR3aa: CASSRGLRTDLWPYEQYF

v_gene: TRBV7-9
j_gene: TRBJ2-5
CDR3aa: CASSLGTARTQYF

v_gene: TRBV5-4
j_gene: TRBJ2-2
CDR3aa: CASSRTSGGANTGELFF

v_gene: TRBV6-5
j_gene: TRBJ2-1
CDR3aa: CASRRLAGADNEQFF

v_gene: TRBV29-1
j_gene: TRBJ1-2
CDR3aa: CSATGARNYGYTF

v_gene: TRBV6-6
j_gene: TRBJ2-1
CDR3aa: CASSLGYNEQFF

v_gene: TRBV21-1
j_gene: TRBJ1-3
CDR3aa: CARTARTGSGNTIYF

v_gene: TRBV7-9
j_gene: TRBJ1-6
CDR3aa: CASSLTVDNSPLHF

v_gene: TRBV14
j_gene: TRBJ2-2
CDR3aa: CASSHNPMGLAVNTGELFF

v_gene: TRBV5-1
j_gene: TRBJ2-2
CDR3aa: CASSLARGTGELFF

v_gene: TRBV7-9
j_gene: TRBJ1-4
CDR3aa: CASSLAMANEKLFF

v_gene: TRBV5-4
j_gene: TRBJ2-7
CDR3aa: CASSLLRGQGGEQYF

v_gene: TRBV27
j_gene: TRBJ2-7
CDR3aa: CASGRQGSYEQYF

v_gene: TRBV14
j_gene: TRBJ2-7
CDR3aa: CASSQDLQSYEQYF

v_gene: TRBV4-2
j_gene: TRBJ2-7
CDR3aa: CASSQGLPSGGGYEQYF

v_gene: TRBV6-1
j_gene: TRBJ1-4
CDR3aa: CASSEVKTDFGLRRHEKLFF

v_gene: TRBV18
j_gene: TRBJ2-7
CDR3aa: CASSPLGTGGREQYF

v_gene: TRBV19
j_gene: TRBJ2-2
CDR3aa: CASSYRRSTNTGELFF

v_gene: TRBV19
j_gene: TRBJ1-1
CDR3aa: CASTWTTNTEAFF

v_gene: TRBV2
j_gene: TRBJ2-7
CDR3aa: CASSREAGREQYF

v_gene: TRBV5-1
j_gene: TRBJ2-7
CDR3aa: CASSLKHTEGEQYF

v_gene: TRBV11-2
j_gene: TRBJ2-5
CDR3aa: CASRSVRARQTQYF

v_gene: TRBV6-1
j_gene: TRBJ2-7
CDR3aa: CASSFSGGHEQYF

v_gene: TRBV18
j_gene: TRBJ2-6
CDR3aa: CASSRDTGGGPGANVLTF

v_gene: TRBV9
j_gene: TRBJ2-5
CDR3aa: CASSVGVGLAPSQETQYF

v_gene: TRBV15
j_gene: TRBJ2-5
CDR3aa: CATGRDRGLQETQYF

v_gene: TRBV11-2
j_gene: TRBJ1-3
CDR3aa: CASSLDGSGGNTIYF

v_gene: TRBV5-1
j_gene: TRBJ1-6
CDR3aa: CASSLGAGRNSPLHF

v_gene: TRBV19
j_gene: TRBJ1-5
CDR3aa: CASTVNGRKTGQALNQPQHF

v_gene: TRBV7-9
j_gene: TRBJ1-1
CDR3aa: CASSLALGFQAFF

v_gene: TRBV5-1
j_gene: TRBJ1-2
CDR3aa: CASSSPGQGIFDYGYTF